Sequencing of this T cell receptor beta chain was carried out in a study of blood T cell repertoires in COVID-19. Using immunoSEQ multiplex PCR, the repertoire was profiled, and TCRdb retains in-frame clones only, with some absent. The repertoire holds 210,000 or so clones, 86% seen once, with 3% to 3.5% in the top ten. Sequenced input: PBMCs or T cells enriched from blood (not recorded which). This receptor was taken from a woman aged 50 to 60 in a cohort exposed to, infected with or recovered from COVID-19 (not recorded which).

The CDR3 DNA is TGCAGCGTTACAGGGGGCGGTAATAATGAGCAGTTCTTC. This encodes CSVTGGGNNEQFF. This chain uses TRBV29-1 with TRBJ2-1, with TRBD1 matching 9 bases. This CDR3 comprises 13 residues. Trimming removed 5 bases from V and 7 bases from J; junction bases left unmatched: 6. The germline V gene encodes CDR1 SQVTM and CDR2 ANQGSEA.